This TCR beta chain stems from a study of graft-versus-host responses after intestinal transplantation. Overall study context: Multivisceral, liver-intestinal, or isolated intestinal grafts were transplanted into recipients.

In germline, CDR1 is SNHLY, CDR2 FYNNEI. V dropped 5 bases and J dropped 0 bases, with 10 bases sitting between them. This CDR3 region has 15 residues. A note on this clone: The antigen is not known.

Time point denoted: postoperative day 105 after intestinal transplantation (dayNNNN = postoperative day). The authors processed graft tissue to release intraepithelial and lamina propria lymphocytes. Study outcomes and limitations: The study associated peak circulating GvH clone levels with early post-transplant HvG declines. Detected in recipient marrow were GvH clones, some of which were first observed in ileum or blood.

Libraries were prepared by immunoSEQ multiplex PCR; TCRdb keeps only in-frame clonotypes and omits some of them. The data contain 4,100 or so clones, approximately 84% of them singletons. The chain has TRBV2 and TRBJ1-4; perhaps TRBD1 as D (5 bases). The receptor's source is a human patient who received an intestinal transplant, so some T cells may come from the graft donor. Sequenced material: ileum tissue, taken 105 days after intestinal transplantation. The DNA of the CDR3 is TGTGCCAGCAGTAAGGAGACAGCAACTAATGAAAAACTGTTTTTT. Translated, it gives CASSKETATNEKLFF.